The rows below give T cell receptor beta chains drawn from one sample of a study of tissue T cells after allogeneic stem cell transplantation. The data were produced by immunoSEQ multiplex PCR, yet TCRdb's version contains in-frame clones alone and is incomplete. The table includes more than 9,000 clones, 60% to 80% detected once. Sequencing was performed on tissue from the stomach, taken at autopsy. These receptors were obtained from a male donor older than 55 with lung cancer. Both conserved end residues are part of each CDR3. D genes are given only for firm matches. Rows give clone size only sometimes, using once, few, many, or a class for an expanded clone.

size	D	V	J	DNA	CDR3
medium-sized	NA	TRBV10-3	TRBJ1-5	TGTGCCATCAGTGAAGGGCGGAATAGCAATCAGCCCCAGCATTTT	CAISEGRNSNQPQHF
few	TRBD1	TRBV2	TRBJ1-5	TGTGCCAGCAGTAACAGGGGAGGCCAGCCCCAGCATTTT	CASSNRGGQPQHF
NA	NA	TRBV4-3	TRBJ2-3	TGCGCCAGCAGCCAAGATAGACAGAGCACAGATACGCAGTATTTT	CASSQDRQSTDTQYF
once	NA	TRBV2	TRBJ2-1	TGTGCCAGCACCCGAGGCCTCCCGGTGGGGGAGCAGTTCTTC	CASTRGLPVGEQFF
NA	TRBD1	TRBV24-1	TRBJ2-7	TGTGCCACCAGTGAAAAGACAGGGGTCAACTCCTACGAGCAGTACTTC	CATSEKTGVNSYEQYF
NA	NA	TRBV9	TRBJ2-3	TGTGCCAGCAGCGTAGGCACGGGACAAATCACAGATACGCAGTATTTT	CASSVGTGQITDTQYF
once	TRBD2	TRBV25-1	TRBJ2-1	TGTGCCAGTATGTTGGGGGGGGTATACAATGAGCAGTTCTTC	CASMLGGVYNEQFF
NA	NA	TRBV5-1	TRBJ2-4	TGCGCCAGCAGCTTGGGGGCGTCCTCACTAGCCAAAAACATTCAGTACTTC	CASSLGASSLAKNIQYF
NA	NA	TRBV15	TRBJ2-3	TGTGCCACCAGCAGAGGGGCTGGGGGAACAGATACGCAGTATTTT	CATSRGAGGTDTQYF
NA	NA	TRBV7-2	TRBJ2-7	TGTGCCAGCAGCTTAGCACAGGGTCTCTACGAGCAGTACTTC	CASSLAQGLYEQYF
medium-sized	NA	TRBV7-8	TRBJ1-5	TGTGCCAGCAGCTTAGAGATGGCAGGGGGCAATCAGCCCCAGCATTTT	CASSLEMAGGNQPQHF
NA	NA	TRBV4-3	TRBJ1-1	TGCGCCAGCAGCCAAGATGGGAACACTGAAGCTTTCTTT	CASSQDGNTEAFF
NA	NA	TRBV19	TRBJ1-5	TGTGCCAGTAGTATAGGGTCGACAGTTAGCAATCAGCCCCAGCATTTT	CASSIGSTVSNQPQHF
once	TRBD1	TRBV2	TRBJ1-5	TGTGCCAGCAACTCCAGGGGGAATCAGCCCCAGCATTTT	CASNSRGNQPQHF
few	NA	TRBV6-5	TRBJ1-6	TGTGCCAGCAGTTACTCGGGCACCCAATATTCACCCCTCCACTTT	CASSYSGTQYSPLHF
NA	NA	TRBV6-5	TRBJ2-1	TGTGCCAGCAGTCTTCTAGCGAGCAATGAGCAGTTCTTC	CASSLLASNEQFF
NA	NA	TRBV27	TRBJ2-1	TGTGCCAGCAGTCTGGGCGTTAATAATGAGCAGTTCTTC	CASSLGVNNEQFF
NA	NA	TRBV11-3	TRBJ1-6	TGTGCCAGCAGCCCTTCCGGGGTTTTCAATTCACCCCTCCACTTT	CASSPSGVFNSPLHF
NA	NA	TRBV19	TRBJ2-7	TGTGCCAGTAGTATAGGTTGGCACCCAACCTACGAGCAGTACTTC	CASSIGWHPTYEQYF
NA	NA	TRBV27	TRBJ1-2	TGTGCCAGCAGTTTATCTAGCCCACAGGATGTTGGCTACACCTTC	CASSLSSPQDVGYTF
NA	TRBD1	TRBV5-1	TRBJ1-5	TGCGCCAGCAGCATCGGACAGGGAAATCAGCCCCAGCATTTT	CASSIGQGNQPQHF
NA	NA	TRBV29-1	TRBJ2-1	TGCAGCGTTGAAGAGCAGGACTCCTACAATGAGCAGTTCTTC	CSVEEQDSYNEQFF
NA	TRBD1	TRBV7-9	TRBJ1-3	TGTGCCAGCAGACCCAGGGGGCCTTCTGGAAACACCATATATTTT	CASRPRGPSGNTIYF
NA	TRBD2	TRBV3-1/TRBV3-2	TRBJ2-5	TGTGCCAGCAGCCAAGATATGGGACTAGCGGCGAAACGGTACTTC	CASSQDMGLAAKRYF
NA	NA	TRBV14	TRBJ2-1	TGTGCCAGCAGCCCCCGGTGGAGCAGCAATGAGCAGTTCTTC	CASSPRWSSNEQFF
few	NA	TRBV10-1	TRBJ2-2	TGCGCCAGCAGTGAGTCGTCATTCCCCTACACCGGGGAGCTGTTTTTT	CASSESSFPYTGELFF
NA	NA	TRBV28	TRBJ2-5	TGTGCCAGCAGGGCGCCGGACCTGGAGACCCAGTACTTC	CASRAPDLETQYF
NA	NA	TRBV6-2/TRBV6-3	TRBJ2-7	TGTGCCAGCAGCACGGCCACAGCCGAGCAGTACTTC	CASSTATAEQYF
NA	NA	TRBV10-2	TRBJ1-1	TGCGCCAGCAGAATTGGAGTGGCGGGGGACACTGAAGCTTTCTTT	CASRIGVAGDTEAFF
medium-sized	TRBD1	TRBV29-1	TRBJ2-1	TGCAGCGTTGAAGCATCGGACAGGAAGGCTTACAATGAGCAGTTCTTC	CSVEASDRKAYNEQFF
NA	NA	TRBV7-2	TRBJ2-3	TGTGCCAGCAGCCCTCGCAGCGGGTCGGGCACAGATACGCAGTATTTT	CASSPRSGSGTDTQYF
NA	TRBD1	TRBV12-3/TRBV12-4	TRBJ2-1	TGTGCCAGCAGTAGCTCAGGGGGACATGAGCAGTTCTTC	CASSSSGGHEQFF
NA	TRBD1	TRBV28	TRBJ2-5	TGTGCCAGCAGGGAACAGGGGCGCGAGACCCAGTACTTC	CASREQGRETQYF
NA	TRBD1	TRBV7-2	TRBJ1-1	TGTGCCAGCAGCCTGCCGACAGGGCTGAACACTGAAGCTTTCTTT	CASSLPTGLNTEAFF
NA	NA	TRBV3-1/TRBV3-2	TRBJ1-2	TGTGCCAGCAGCCAAGCGACCCAGGGGACACTTTATGGCTACACCTTC	CASSQATQGTLYGYTF
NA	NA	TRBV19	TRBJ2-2	TGTGCCAGTAGTACTACAGGGACTACCGCCGGGGAGCTGTTTTTT	CASSTTGTTAGELFF
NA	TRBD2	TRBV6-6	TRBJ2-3	TGTGCCAGCAGTGCCGGACTAGCCGACACAGATACGCAGTATTTT	CASSAGLADTDTQYF
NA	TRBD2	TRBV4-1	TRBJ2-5	TGCGCCAGCAGCCAAGGACTTTTAGCGGGAACCCAAGAGACCCAGTACTTC	CASSQGLLAGTQETQYF
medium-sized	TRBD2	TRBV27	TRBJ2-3	TGTGCCAGCACCCGACTAGCGGGGCTGAGAGATACGCAGTATTTT	CASTRLAGLRDTQYF
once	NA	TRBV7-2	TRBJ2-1	TGTGCCAGCAGCCCAGCTCAGAGCTCCTACAATGAGCAGTTCTTC	CASSPAQSSYNEQFF
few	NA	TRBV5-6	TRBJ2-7	TGTGCCAGCAGCCCCGGATTGCGGATCTCCTACGAGCAGTACTTC	CASSPGLRISYEQYF
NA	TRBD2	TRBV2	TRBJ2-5	TGTGCCAGCAGTGATTCCCGCGCTAGCGGGAGATCAGAGACCCAGTACTTC	CASSDSRASGRSETQYF
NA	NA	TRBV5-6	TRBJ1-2	TGTGCCAGCAGCTCGGGACATGTGTACTATGGCTACACCTTC	CASSSGHVYYGYTF
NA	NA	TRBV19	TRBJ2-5	TGTGCCAGTAGTATGGTCGCGGGAACCCAGTACTTC	CASSMVAGTQYF
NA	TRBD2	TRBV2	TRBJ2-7	TGTGCCAGCAGGGGGGGGGCGGGAGGGATCGAGCAGTACTTC	CASRGGAGGIEQYF
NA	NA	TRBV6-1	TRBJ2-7	TGTGCCAGCAGTGAATACTACGAGCAGTACTTC	CASSEYYEQYF
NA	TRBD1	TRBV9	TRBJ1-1	TGTGCCAGCAGCTTCGGGACAGGGGGCACTGAAGCTTTCTTT	CASSFGTGGTEAFF
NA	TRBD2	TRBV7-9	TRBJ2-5	TGTGCCACCCTCTGGGGGGGGGAAGAGACCCAGTACTTC	CATLWGGEETQYF
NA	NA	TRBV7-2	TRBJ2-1	TGTGCCAGCAGCCTCCGACAGAGCTCCTACAATGAGCAGTTCTTC	CASSLRQSSYNEQFF
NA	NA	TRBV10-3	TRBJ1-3	TGTGCCATCAGTGAAGGACCGTCCTCTGGAAACACCATATATTTT	CAISEGPSSGNTIYF
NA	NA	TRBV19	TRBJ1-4	TGTGCCAGTAGTCTCCGGGAGGGTAATGAAAAACTGTTTTTT	CASSLREGNEKLFF
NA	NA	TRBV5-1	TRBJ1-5	TGCGCCAGCAGCTTGGGTAGCAATCAGCCCCAGCATTTT	CASSLGSNQPQHF
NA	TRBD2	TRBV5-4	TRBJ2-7	TGTGCCAGCAGCTTTGCCGGGAGGGTAGGCGAGCAGTACTTC	CASSFAGRVGEQYF
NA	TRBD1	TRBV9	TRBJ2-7	TGTGCCAGCAGCTCGGACAGGGGCCGCTACGAGCAGTACTTC	CASSSDRGRYEQYF
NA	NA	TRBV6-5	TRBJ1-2	TGTGCCAGCAGCCACAACTTTGGGGGCTCCGATGGCTACACCTTC	CASSHNFGGSDGYTF